Below are 7 T cell receptor beta chains sequenced from a single sample in a study of memory CD4+ T cells and cytomegalovirus serostatus. Method: immunoSEQ multiplex PCR; TCRdb's copy keeps in-frame clones and lacks some. This sample has about 25,000 clones, with around three quarters found just once. The sort gate was single viable CD3+CD4+CD8-CD45RO+ cells for memory CD4+ T cells. Sequenced sample: memory CD4+ T cells from blood. Receptors originate from an adult in good health and CMV-seronegative.

The chain has TRBV7-9 and TRBJ2-5; D remains ambiguous. Trimming cost V 1 base and J 5 bases, with 5 bases left between them. Germline values: CDR1 SEHNR, CDR2 FQNEAQ (reference sequence). The CDR3 runs to 12 residues. CDR3 in DNA: TGTGCCAGCAGCTTAGTTGCCGAGACCCAGTACTTC. Translation gives CASSLVAETQYF. Full variable domain (remainder filled in from reference TRBV7-9 and TRBJ2-5): DTGVSQNPRHKITKRGQNVTFRCDPISEHNRLYWYRQTLGQGPEFLTYFQNEAQLEKSRLLSDRFSAERPKGSFSTLEIQRTEQGDSAMYLCASSLVAETQYFGPGTRLLVL.

The V and J genes are TRBV15 and TRBJ2-7; D remains unclear. Trimming pared 3 bases from V and 1 base from J, leaving 7 bases between. Germline lookup yields CDR1 LNHNV and CDR2 YYDKDF (reference sequence). This CDR3 is 13 amino acids long. The CDR3 sequence is CATSRDASYEQYF. In DNA, the CDR3 is TGTGCCACCAGCAGGGACGCGTCCTACGAGCAGTACTTC.

The chain combines TRBV11-2 with TRBJ2-2; D not resolved. The CDR3 loop spans 14 amino acids. Germline V gives CDR1 SGHAT, CDR2 FQNNGV. Trimming removed 5 bases at V and 5 bases at J, with 12 bases between. The CDR3, as DNA: TGTGCCAGCAGCGCGGTCTGGGTTACCGGGGAGCTGTTTTTT. This codes for CASSAVWVTGELFF.

The chain recombines TRBV4-3 with TRBJ2-7, with 9 bases lining up with TRBD1. The germline gives CDR1 LGHNA, CDR2 YSLEER. V was pared by 2 bases and J by 4 bases, with 3 bases of the junction left unmatched. This CDR3 has 14 amino acids. The CDR3: CASSQRTGAYEQYF. The CDR3 bases are TGCGCCAGCAGCCAAAGGACAGGGGCTTACGAGCAGTACTTC.

The genes are TRBV9 and TRBJ1-4; D may be TRBD1 (6 bases). V was cut by 1 base and J by 8 bases, with 9 bases left in between. CDR1 is SGDLS, CDR2 YYNGEE, per germline. The CDR3 spans 13 residues. The CDR3 DNA reads as TGTGCCAGCAGCGTAAATGACAGGGAAAAACTGTTTTTT. It translates to CASSVNDREKLFF.

The J gene is TRBJ1-4, the V gene TRBV14; 9 nucleotides line up with TRBD1. The CDR3 is 15 amino acids. Germline V CDR1 and CDR2: SGHDN, FVKESK. With V trimmed by 2 bases and J by 5 bases, 3 bases remained unmatched. The CDR3 nucleotides are TGTGCCAGCAGCCAATGGGGGACAGGGAATGAAAAACTGTTTTTT. Translating gives CASSQWGTGNEKLFF.

J is TRBJ1-5 and V is TRBV5-6; 11 positions agree with TRBD1. The CDR3 spans 16 residues. The germline V gene has CDR1 SGHDT and CDR2 YYEEEE. The V segment lost 0 bases and the J segment 5 bases; nucleotides outside the gene matches: 4. CDR3 loop: CASSLGGQGADQPQHF. Written as DNA, the CDR3 is TGTGCCAGCAGCTTGGGCGGACAGGGGGCTGATCAGCCCCAGCATTTT.